This T cell receptor (beta chain) was obtained from a study of regulatory T cells in long-lasting Graves disease. Described time point: persistent/refractory GD, antithyroid drugs over 5 years with positive TRAb. With RNA extracted from PBMCs as input, the TCR library was made. Germline V gene sequence: CDR1 MDHEN, CDR2 SYDVKM. V lost 8 bases and J lost 5, with 15 bases in between. The CDR3 runs to 14 residues. This clonotype was observed a few times. With iRepertoire HTBI primers and Arm-PCR of CDR3 regions, TCR beta libraries were built. TCRdb re-called the multiplex PCR reads with MiXCR, one entry per CDR3 protein. The sample lists roughly 450,000 distinct CDR3 sequences, less than 25% occurring once.

The chain recombines TRBV28 with TRBJ2-2, with D hard to call. The input for sequencing was peripheral blood mononuclear cells (PBMCs), taken when the disease was refractory, from a patient treated with antithyroid drugs. The TCR originated in a female donor with Graves disease. Here the CDR3 reads CASQTHSVTGELFF. As DNA, the CDR3 is TGTGCCAGCCAGACACACTCCGTTACCGGGGAGCTGTTTTTT.